These 23 T cell receptor beta chains originate from one sample sequenced in a study of tumor-infiltrating lymphocytes in primary liver carcinoma (TCRdb year 2017). Total RNA and DNA were co-extracted from roughly 18-30 mg of bulk tissue with the AllPrep DNA/RNA mini kit, without cell sorting. The listed sequencing device is Illumina HiSeq 2500. Using a constant-region primer and ProtoScript II reverse transcriptase, TCRbeta-specific cDNA was reverse-transcribed from about 460 ng total RNA. TCRbeta libraries were built with three nested multiplex PCR rounds, a slightly modified ARM-PCR procedure. Each of the first two PCR rounds ran for 10 cycles and used multiplex TRBV1-TRBV30 forward primers together with a Cbeta reverse primer. Through fastp at Q25 and MiXCR, TCRdb rebuilt clones from the public reads, retaining in-frame beta chains. Entries are consolidated by CDR3 protein sequence, retaining the most common genes and DNA. The sample yields 80,000 to 100,000 distinct CDR3 sequences; 55% to 75% were counted once. Around 30% of the sample is held by the ten biggest clonotypes.

Sequenced sample: tumor-adjacent normal liver tissue. These receptors originate from a man aged 35-49 years with primary liver carcinoma and hepatitis B virus infection.

This chain uses TRBV5-5 with TRBJ2-3; D may be TRBD1 (6 bases). The CDR3 length is 15 residues. V lost 4 bases to trimming and J lost 8 bases, with 20 bases between them. Germline values: CDR1 SGHKS, CDR2 YYEKEE (reference sequence). The CDR3 reads CASSPSGVSTGTQYF. As DNA, the CDR3 is TGTGCCAGCAGCCCCTCAGGGGTGAGCACGGGTACGCAGTATTTT.

In regard to this clonotype: The CDR3 does not end in the conserved phenylalanine or tryptophan, so this is likely a read error. In DNA, the CDR3 is TGCGCCAGCAGTTTACAGGACGGCACAGATACGCAGTATCTT. The encoded protein is CASSLQDGTDTQYL. V is TRBV12-3 or TRBV12-4 and J is TRBJ2-3; TRBD1 might be the D (5 bases). This CDR3 is built from 14 residues.

The V call is TRBV5-1, the J call TRBJ2-2; D is perhaps TRBD1 (5 bases). Trimming left V 0 bases short and J 6 bases short, with 18 bases between. In germline, CDR1 is SGHRS, CDR2 YFSETQ. This CDR3 is 17 amino acids long. The CDR3 DNA reads TGCGCCAGCAGCTTGGCCTGGACGCACCAAGGGGCCGGGGAGCTGTTTTTT. Translating gives CASSLAWTHQGAGELFF.

The table lists this clonotype with a few counts. Its ends do not fully match the called genes, so a read error is possible. The V and J genes are TRBV4-1 and TRBJ2-7; perhaps TRBD1 as D (5 bases). Germline V gene sequence: CDR1 MGHRA, CDR2 YSYEKL. CDR3 length equals 12 residues. CDR3: CASRGASYEQYF. The CDR3 region has the DNA TGCGCCAGCAGAGGGGCATCCTACGAGCAGTACTTT.

In this sample, this clonotype turned up a few times. The junction departs from the called germline gene at one end, perhaps through a read error. CDR3 sequence (DNA): TGTGCCAGCAGCCCAGGACCACCTTACGAGCATTACTTC. This gives the protein CASSPGPPYEHYF. This sequence joins TRBV11-2 and TRBJ2-7; D is undetermined. The V gene's germline CDR1 is SGHAT and CDR2 FQNNGV. This CDR3 has 13 residues.

There are many counts of this clonotype. The chain uses TRBV29-1 and TRBJ2-7, with 7 nucleotides matching TRBD2. The CDR3 totals 15 residues. Germline CDR1 and CDR2: SQVTM and ANQGSEA. V was pared by 5 bases and J by 3 bases, with 13 bases of the junction left unmatched. This CDR3 reads CSVSRGGSGLYEQYF. The CDR3 DNA is TGCAGCGTTTCGAGAGGCGGGAGTGGACTCTACGAGCAGTACTTC.

In the case of this clonotype: Because it lacks the conserved phenylalanine or tryptophan at the end, this CDR3 is likely a read error. The chain uses TRBV6-1 and TRBJ2-7, with D perhaps TRBD2 (6 bases). Germline-derived CDR1 and CDR2 are MNHNS and SASEGT. Deletions cut 7 bases from V and 3 bases from J, with 19 bases between. The CDR3 consists of 15 residues. The CDR3 sequence: CASNLAEGPGYEQYY. In DNA, the CDR3 is TGTGCCAGCAATCTCGCGGAGGGCCCGGGCTACGAGCAGTACTAC.

For this clonotype: Because the CDR3's place on the DNA is in doubt, the DNA is left out and the CDR3 is given as listed by TCRdb. The chain employs TRBV11-2 and TRBJ2-3; no check of the table's D call, TRBD1, against the DNA was made. From its first to its last residue, the CDR3 has 17 amino acids. The germline CDR1 and CDR2 sequences are SGHAT and FQNNGV. The CDR3 spells CASRLVGAGSGEDTRYF.

There are many counts of this clonotype. The chain has TRBV11-2 and TRBJ2-2; 7 nucleotides agree with TRBD2. With V trimmed by 5 bases and J by 6 bases, 12 bases remained unmatched. This CDR3 spans 16 amino acids. Germline values: CDR1 SGHAT, CDR2 FQNNGV. The chain's CDR3 is CASSPRASGISGELFF. The DNA for the CDR3 is TGTGCCAGCAGCCCACGGGCGAGCGGGATATCCGGGGAGCTGTTTTTT. The variable domain in full, with the rest retrieved from reference TRBV11-2 and TRBJ2-2, is EAGVAQSPRYKIIEKRQSVAFWCNPISGHATLYWYQQILGQGPKLLIQFQNNGVVDDSQLPKDRFSAERLKGVDSTLKIQPAKLEDSAVYLCASSPRASGISGELFFGEGSRLTVL.

Details on this clonotype: Given the absence of the conserved phenylalanine or tryptophan at the CDR3 end, a read error is likely. The DNA is omitted, as the CDR3 cannot be located on it reliably, and the CDR3 follows TCRdb's listing. V is TRBV11-2 and J is TRBJ2-1; whether TRBD2, the table's D call, matches the DNA was not checked. The CDR3 sequence runs 16 residues, both termini included. Germline loops: CDR1 SGHAT, CDR2 FQNNGV. Here the CDR3 reads CVSSYSSTSGKGGGFL.

This clonotype was recorded a few times. This may come from a read error, since a much larger clone is one base off. The rearrangement joins TRBV6-6 to TRBJ2-7; 12 nucleotides agree with TRBD1. V trimming: 6 bases; J trimming: 7 bases; junction bases outside the gene matches: 13. There are 16 residues in the CDR3. CDR1 is MNHNY, CDR2 SVGAGI, per germline (reference sequence). CDR3 sequence (DNA): TGTGCCAGCAGCCTTTCCCCGGGACAGGGGGCTCGTGAGCAGTACTTC. Its protein is CASSLSPGQGAREQYF.

This clonotype is medium-sized by share. The CDR3 protein is CASRKPGSDTQYF. CDR3 nucleotides: TGTGCCAGCAGAAAACCCGGGTCGGATACGCAGTATTTT. This chain links TRBV11-2 with TRBJ2-3, with no clear D. The V end was cut by 6 bases, the J end by 6 bases, with 13 bases between. Germline CDR1 and CDR2: SGHAT and FQNNGV. The CDR3 sequence is 13 residues long.

This clonotype has just one count. The junction differs from germline at one of its ends, possibly a read error. The chain links TRBV11-2 to TRBJ2-1; no clear D gene. The CDR3 runs 15 residues. Germline CDR1 SGHAT, CDR2 FQNNGV. The CDR3 region has the DNA TGTGCCAGCAGCTTAGCGGAGAGCTCCTACAATAAGCAGTTCTTC. It encodes CASSLAESSYNKQFF. The full variable domain, its missing parts supplied by reference TRBV11-2 and TRBJ2-1, is EAGVAQSPRYKIIEKRQSVAFWCNPISGHATLYWYQQILGQGPKLLIQFQNNGVVDDSQLPKDRFSAERLKGVDSTLKIQPAKLEDSAVYLCASSLAESSYNKQFFGPGTRLTVL.

V and J are TRBV29-1 and TRBJ2-3, with D maybe TRBD2 (6 bases). Trimming removed 4 bases at V and 6 bases at J, with 11 bases between. The CDR3 has 12 amino acids. From germline, CDR1 is SQVTM and CDR2 ANQGSEA. DNA for the CDR3: TGCAGCGTTGGGCAGGGAGGCGATACGCAGTATTTT. It specifies CSVGQGGDTQYF.

About this clonotype itself: A much larger clone lies one base from this, so it may be a read error. The chain employs TRBV1 and TRBJ1-1; the table's TRBD1 call for D was not verified on the DNA. TRBV1 is a pseudogene. This CDR3 contains 13 residues. CDR3 in amino acids: CTSSHARGIEAFF. In DNA form, the CDR3 reads TGCACCAGCAGCCACGCCAGGGGCATTGAAGCTTTCTTT.

The chain is built from TRBV7-8 and TRBJ1-1, with D possibly TRBD1 on 6 matching bases. Trimming took off 8 bases at V and 4 bases at J, with 17 bases between the two ends. The CDR3 totals 14 residues. Germline V gives CDR1 SGHVS, CDR2 FQNEAQ. The CDR3 region is CASCFGQRVTEAFF. The CDR3 nucleotides are TGTGCCAGCTGTTTCGGACAGCGGGTCACTGAAGCTTTCTTT. The complete variable domain, with remaining parts taken from reference TRBV7-8 and TRBJ1-1, reads GAGVSQSPRYKVAKRGQDVALRCDPISGHVSLFWYQQALGQGPEFLTYFQNEAQLDKSGLPSDRFFAERPEGSVSTLKIQRTQQEDSAVYLCASCFGQRVTEAFFGQGTRLTVV.

The chain employs TRBV15 and TRBJ2-7; 8 bases align to TRBD1. V lost 6 bases, J lost 4 bases, and 8 bases stayed unmatched. Germline V CDR1 and CDR2: LNHNV, YYDKDF (reference sequence). CDR3 length: 14 residues. The CDR3 loop reads CATRSGQGRYEQYF. CDR3 coding DNA: TGTGCCACCAGATCCGGACAGGGTCGTTACGAGCAGTACTTC.

With respect to this clonotype: With a much larger clone just one base away, this may be a read error. This chain links TRBV5-6 with TRBJ1-5, with D perhaps TRBD1 (5 bases). CDR1 and CDR2 (germline): SGHDT, YYEEEE. Trimming took off 2 bases at V and 7 bases at J, with 10 bases between the two ends. The CDR3 sequence is 13 residues long. The chain's CDR3 is CASSFREGQPQHF. In nucleotides, the CDR3 is TGTGCCAGCAGCTTTAGGGAGGGGCAGCCCCAGCATTTT.

The V gene is TRBV6-5, the J gene TRBJ2-6, with no clear D. V lost 5 bases, J lost 2 bases, and 19 bases lay in between. CDR3 length: 18 residues. Germline lookup yields CDR1 MNHEY and CDR2 SVGAGI. The CDR3 is CASSLWIWMEAGANVLTF. CDR3 bases: TGTGCCAGCAGTCTTTGGATATGGATGGAAGCTGGGGCCAACGTCCTGACTTTC.

In regard to this clonotype: A read error may account for a junction end that differs from germline. The rearrangement uses TRBV12-3 or TRBV12-4 and TRBJ2-1; D is possibly TRBD2 (6 bases). This CDR3 region has 15 residues. CDR3 sequence: CASSSGGTSHNEQLF. CDR3 coding DNA: TGTGCCAGCAGTTCCGGGGGAACCTCCCACAATGAGCAGCTCTTC.

This clonotype was detected ten times or more. The genes are TRBV29-1 and TRBJ2-7; the match to TRBD1 covers 8 bases. V shed 3 bases and J 3 bases; nucleotides not matched to a gene: 4. CDR1 is SQVTM and CDR2 is ANQGSEA in the germline V gene. This CDR3 is 13 amino acids long. The CDR3 loop is CSVETGVGYEQYF. In nucleotides, the CDR3 is TGCAGCGTTGAGACAGGGGTGGGCTACGAGCAGTACTTC.

This clonotype was seen ten or more times. This CDR3 reads CASSYSRDGRAILSGIDTQYF. The CDR3 region has the DNA TGTGCCAGCAGTTACTCCCGTGACGGGAGGGCCATTCTTTCGGGTATAGATACGCAGTATTTT. The chain carries TRBV6-5 and TRBJ2-3, with TRBD2 matching 8 bases. V shed 0 bases, J shed 5 bases, and the junction held 22 bases outside the gene matches. The CDR3 contains 21 residues. Germline V CDR1 and CDR2: MNHEY, SVGAGI.

With regard to this clonotype: One end of the junction fails to match germline, which may point to a read error. The rearrangement joins TRBV12-3 or TRBV12-4 to TRBJ2-7; 7 bases match TRBD2. The CDR3 has 13 residues. The CDR3 reads CASSLRETYEQYF. The CDR3 DNA reads TGTGCTAGCAGCTTGCGGGAGACCTATGAGCAGTACTTC.